This T cell receptor (beta chain) appears in the sequencing data of a study of blood T cell repertoires in COVID-19. Turning to the study itself: Nucleic acid was either cDNA or gDNA, and it came from T cells, B-cell-depleted T cells, or PBMCs.

CDR1 and CDR2 from the germline V gene are SEHNR and FQNEAQ (reference sequence). This CDR3 is 13 amino acids long. The ends were cut back, 5 bases at V and 2 bases at J, with 10 bases in the middle. Authors' data handling: Using reference gene primer amplification, nucleated cell counts were estimated. Some clones are missing from TCRdb's copy, which holds only in-frame ones; the method was immunoSEQ multiplex PCR. V, J and clone size were drawn from that table, and D and trimming were deduced from the DNA. The sample lists about 160,000 clones, just over 90% occurring once. This clone turned up a few times.

The sequence came from a woman aged 60-75 years with COVID-19, enrolled during active disease. The chain links TRBV7-9 to TRBJ2-7; D call uncertain. The sample taken for sequencing was peripheral blood. The CDR3 reads CASSPTAPYEQYF. CDR3 nucleotides: TGTGCCAGCAGCCCCACAGCACCCTACGAGCAGTACTTC.